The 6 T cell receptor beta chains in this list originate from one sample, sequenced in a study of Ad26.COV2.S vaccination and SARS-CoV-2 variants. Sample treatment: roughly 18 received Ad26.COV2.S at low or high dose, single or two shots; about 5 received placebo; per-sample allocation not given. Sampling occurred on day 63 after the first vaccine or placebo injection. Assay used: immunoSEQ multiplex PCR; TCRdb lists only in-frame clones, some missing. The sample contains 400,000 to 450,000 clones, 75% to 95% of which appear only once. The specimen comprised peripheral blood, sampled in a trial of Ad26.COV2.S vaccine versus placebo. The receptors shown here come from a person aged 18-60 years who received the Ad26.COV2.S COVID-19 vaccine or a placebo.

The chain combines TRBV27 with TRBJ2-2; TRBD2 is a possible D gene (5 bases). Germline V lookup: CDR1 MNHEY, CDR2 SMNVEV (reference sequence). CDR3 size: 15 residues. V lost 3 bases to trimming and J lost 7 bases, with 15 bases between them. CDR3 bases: TGTGCCAGCAGTTTGGCGGGTGGGTTTATCGGGGAGCTGTTTTTT. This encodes CASSLAGGFIGELFF.

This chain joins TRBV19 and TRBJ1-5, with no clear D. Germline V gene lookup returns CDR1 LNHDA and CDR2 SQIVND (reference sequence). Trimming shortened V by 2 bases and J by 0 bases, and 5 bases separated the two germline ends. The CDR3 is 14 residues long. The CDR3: CASSILNSNQPQHF. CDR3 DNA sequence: TGTGCCAGTAGTATACTGAATAGCAATCAGCCCCAGCATTTT.

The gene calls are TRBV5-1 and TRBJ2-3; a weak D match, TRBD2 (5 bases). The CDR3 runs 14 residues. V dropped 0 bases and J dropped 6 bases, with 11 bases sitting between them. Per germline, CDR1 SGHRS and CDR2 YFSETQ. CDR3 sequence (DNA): TGCGCCAGCAGCTTGGCTCTAGCAGCTGATACGCAGTATTTT. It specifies CASSLALAADTQYF.

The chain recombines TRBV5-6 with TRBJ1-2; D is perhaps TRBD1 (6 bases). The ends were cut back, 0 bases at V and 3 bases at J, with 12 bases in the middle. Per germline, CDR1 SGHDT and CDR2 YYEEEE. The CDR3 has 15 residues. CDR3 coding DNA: TGTGCCAGCAGCTTGGGTTACAGGGCGGACTATGGCTACACCTTC. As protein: CASSLGYRADYGYTF.

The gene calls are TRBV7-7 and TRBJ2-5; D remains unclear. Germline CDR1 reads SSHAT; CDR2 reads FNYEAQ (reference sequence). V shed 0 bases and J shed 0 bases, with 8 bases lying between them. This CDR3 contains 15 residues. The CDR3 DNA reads TGTGCCAGCAGCTTAGCCTCTACGGACCAAGAGACCCAGTACTTC. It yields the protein CASSLASTDQETQYF.

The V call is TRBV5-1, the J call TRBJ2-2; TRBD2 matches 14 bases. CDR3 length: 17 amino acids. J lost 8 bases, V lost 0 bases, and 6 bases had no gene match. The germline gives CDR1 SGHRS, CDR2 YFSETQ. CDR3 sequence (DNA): TGCGCCAGCAGCTTGGCCGGGGGACTAGCGGGAGTAGGGGAGCTGTTTTTT. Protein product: CASSLAGGLAGVGELFF.